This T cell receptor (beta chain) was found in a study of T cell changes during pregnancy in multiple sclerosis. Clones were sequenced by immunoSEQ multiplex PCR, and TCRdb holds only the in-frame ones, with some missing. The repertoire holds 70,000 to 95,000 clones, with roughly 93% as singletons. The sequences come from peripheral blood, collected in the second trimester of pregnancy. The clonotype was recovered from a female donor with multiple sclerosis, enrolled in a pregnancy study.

CDR3 loop: CASTTARGEQYF. The CDR3 nucleotides are TGTGCCAGCACGACAGCCCGGGGGGAGCAGTACTTC. The chain has TRBV5-5 and TRBJ2-7; maybe TRBD2 (6 bases). The CDR3 runs 12 residues. The germline V gene encodes CDR1 SGHKS and CDR2 YYEKEE (reference sequence). The V gene lost 6 bases and the J gene lost 7 bases, with 14 bases spanning the gap. The full variable domain, completed using reference TRBV5-5 and TRBJ2-7, is DAGVTQSPTHLIKTRGQQVTLRCSPISGHKSVSWYQQVLGQGPQFIFQYYEKEERGRGNFPDRFSARQFPNYSSELNVNALLLGDSALYLCASTTARGEQYFGPGTRLTVT.